A selection of T cell receptor beta chains follows, all from one sample in a study of T cells in Graves' hyperthyroidism and ophthalmopathy. TCRdb reanalysed the multiplex PCR reads using MiXCR and keeps one entry per CDR3 protein. The data hold under 400,000 distinct CDR3 sequences, with roughly 18% observed a single time. The sequenced material came from blood. The receptor set was obtained from a woman in her forties or fifties with Graves' hyperthyroidism. Each CDR3 is given with its conserved first and last residue. A D gene is named only where the DNA matches it firmly. Expanded clones get a size class; other rows say once, few or many, or leave the size out.

clone_size | j_call | v_call | d_call | cdr3_nt | cdr3_aa
many | TRBJ2-2 | TRBV5-1 | - | TGCGCCAGCAGCTTGGTTTTTGACACCGGGGAGCTGTTTTTT | CASSLVFDTGELFF
few | TRBJ2-2 | TRBV4-1 | TRBD2 | TGCGCCAGCAGCCACCCGAGGGAGACTAGCGGGGCCCTAAACACCGGGGAGCTGTTTTTT | CASSHPRETSGALNTGELFF
few | TRBJ1-1 | TRBV25-1 | - | TGTGCCAGCAGTGATGGGCTAAAAGCTTTCTTT | CASSDGLKAFF
many | TRBJ2-3 | TRBV12-3/TRBV12-4 | TRBD1 | TGTGCCAGCAGATCGGACAGGGACACAGATACGCAGTATTTT | CASRSDRDTDTQYF
- | TRBJ1-2 | TRBV30 | - | TGTGCCTGCGGGACCCAGAACTATGGCTACACCTTC | CACGTQNYGYTF
- | TRBJ2-1 | TRBV12-3/TRBV12-4 | - | TGTGCCAGCAGGAGCAGTCGAGGGTTACGGTATGAGCAGTTCTTC | CASRSSRGLRYEQFF
few | TRBJ2-7 | TRBV10-3 | TRBD1 | TGTGCCATCGCTGCGGGACAGGGAATCTACGAGCAGTACTTC | CAIAAGQGIYEQYF
few | TRBJ2-3 | TRBV7-3 | TRBD1 | TGTGCCAGCAGCTTAGACGGGACAGGGGTCCTAGATACGCAGTATTTT | CASSLDGTGVLDTQYF
- | TRBJ1-6 | TRBV9 | - | TGTGCCAGCAGCGTAGTGGGTACTGGGTCACCCCTCCACTTT | CASSVVGTGSPLHF
few | TRBJ2-5 | TRBV2 | - | TGTGCCAGCAGTGACAGGGAAGAGACCCAGTACTTC | CASSDREETQYF
few | TRBJ1-6 | TRBV6-1 | - | TGTGCCAGCAGGAAAACTTCAGGGGATTCACCCCTCCACTTT | CASRKTSGDSPLHF
few | TRBJ1-5 | TRBV7-9 | TRBD1 | TGTGCCAGCAGCACAGGGGGGACAGGGTTTCAGCCCCAGCATTTT | CASSTGGTGFQPQHF
- | TRBJ1-4 | TRBV6-1 | - | TGTGCCAGCACCCTCGGGACTGGGAATGAAAAACTGTTTTTT | CASTLGTGNEKLFF
- | TRBJ2-7 | TRBV19 | - | TGTGCCAGTAGGTCTAGGAACTACGAGCAGTACTTC | CASRSRNYEQYF
few | TRBJ2-5 | TRBV20-1 | - | TGCAGTGCTCCCGACAGATTTCAAGAGACCCAGTACTTC | CSAPDRFQETQYF
- | TRBJ1-3 | TRBV3-1 | - | TGTGCCAGCAGCCAAGGGTTCGGGGTGGGAAACACCATATATTTT | CASSQGFGVGNTIYF
many | TRBJ2-3 | TRBV11-3 | - | TGTGCCAGCAGCTCTTCCGGGGACACAGATACGCAGTATTTT | CASSSSGDTDTQYF
- | TRBJ1-1 | TRBV15 | - | TGTGCCACCAGCGGAAGAATGAACACTGAAGCTTTCTTT | CATSGRMNTEAFF
- | TRBJ2-4 | TRBV3-1 | TRBD2 | TGTGCCAGCAGCCAAGATAGGCGGGGGGGCCTTGACATTCAGTACTTC | CASSQDRRGGLDIQYF
many | TRBJ2-3 | TRBV24-1 | - | TGTGCCACCAGTGATTTGGTAGGAGATACGCAGTATTTT | CATSDLVGDTQYF
many | TRBJ2-7 | TRBV6-9 | TRBD1 | TGTGCCAGCAGTTATAGCAGCCGGGACAGGGTTGCCGAGCAGTACTTC | CASSYSSRDRVAEQYF
few | TRBJ2-1 | TRBV20-1 | TRBD2 | TGCAGTGGTGCGGGACTAGCGAACTGGAGCTCCTACAATGAGCAGTTCTTC | CSGAGLANWSSYNEQFF
- | TRBJ1-1 | TRBV12-3/TRBV12-4 | TRBD1 | TGTGCCAGCAGTCGGGACAGGCTTGACACTGAAGCTTTCTTT | CASSRDRLDTEAFF
many | TRBJ2-5 | TRBV27 | - | TGTGCCAGCAGTTTATCTCCAACGGGGTGGGAGACCCAGTACTTC | CASSLSPTGWETQYF
- | TRBJ2-7 | TRBV6-1 | TRBD2 | TGTGCCAGCAGTAAGGTAGCGGGGGCTCCTTACGAGCAGTACTTC | CASSKVAGAPYEQYF
many | TRBJ1-6 | TRBV7-8 | - | TGTGCCAGCAGCCGAGTGAAGGATTCACCCCTCCACTTT | CASSRVKDSPLHF
once | TRBJ2-2 | TRBV6-2/TRBV6-3 | - | TGTGCCAGCAGGGCGGACGGGGAGCTGTTTTTT | CASRADGELFF
- | TRBJ2-3 | TRBV20-1 | TRBD2 | TGCAGTGCGAATGCCCTAGCGGGAGGGCCAGATACGCAGTATTTT | CSANALAGGPDTQYF
many | TRBJ1-1 | TRBV20-1 | - | TGCAGTGGCGGGAGGAGCACTGAAGCTTTCTTT | CSGGRSTEAFF